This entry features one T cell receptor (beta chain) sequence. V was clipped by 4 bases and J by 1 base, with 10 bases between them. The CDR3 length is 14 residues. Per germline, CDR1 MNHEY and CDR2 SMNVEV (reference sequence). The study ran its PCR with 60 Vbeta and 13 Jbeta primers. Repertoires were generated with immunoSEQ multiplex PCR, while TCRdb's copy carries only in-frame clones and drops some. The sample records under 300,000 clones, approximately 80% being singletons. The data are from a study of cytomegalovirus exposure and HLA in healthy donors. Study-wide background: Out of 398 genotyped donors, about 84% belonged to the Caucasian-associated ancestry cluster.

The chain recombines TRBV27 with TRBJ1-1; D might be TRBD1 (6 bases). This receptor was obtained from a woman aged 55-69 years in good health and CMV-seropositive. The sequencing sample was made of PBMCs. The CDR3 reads CASSSRGANTEAFF. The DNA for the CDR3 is TGTGCCAGCAGTTCCAGGGGTGCGAACACTGAAGCTTTCTTT.